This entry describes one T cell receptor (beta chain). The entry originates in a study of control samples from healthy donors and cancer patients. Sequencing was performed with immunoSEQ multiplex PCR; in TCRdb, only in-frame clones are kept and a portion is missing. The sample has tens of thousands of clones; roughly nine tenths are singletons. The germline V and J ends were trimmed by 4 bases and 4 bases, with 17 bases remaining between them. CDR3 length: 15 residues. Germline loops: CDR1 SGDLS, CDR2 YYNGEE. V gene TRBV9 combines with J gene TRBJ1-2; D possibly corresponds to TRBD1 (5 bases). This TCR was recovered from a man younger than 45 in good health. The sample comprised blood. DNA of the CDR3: TGTGCCAGCAGCCCTACGGGGGAGCTTTTCTATGGCTACACCTTC. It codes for CASSPTGELFYGYTF.